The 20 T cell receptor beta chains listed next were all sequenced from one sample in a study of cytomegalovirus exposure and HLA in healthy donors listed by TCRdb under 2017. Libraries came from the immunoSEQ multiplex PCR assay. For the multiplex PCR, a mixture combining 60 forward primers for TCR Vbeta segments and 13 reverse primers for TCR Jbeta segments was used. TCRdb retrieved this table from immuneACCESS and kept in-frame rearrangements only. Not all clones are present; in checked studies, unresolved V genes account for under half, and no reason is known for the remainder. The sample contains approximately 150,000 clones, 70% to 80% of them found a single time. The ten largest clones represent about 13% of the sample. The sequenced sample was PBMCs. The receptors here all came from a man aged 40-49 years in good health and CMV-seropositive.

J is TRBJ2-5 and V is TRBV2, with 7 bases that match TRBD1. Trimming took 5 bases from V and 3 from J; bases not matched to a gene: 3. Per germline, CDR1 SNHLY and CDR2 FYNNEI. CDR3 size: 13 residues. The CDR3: CASSLDREETQYF. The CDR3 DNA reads TGTGCCAGCAGTCTCGACAGGGAAGAGACCCAGTACTTC.

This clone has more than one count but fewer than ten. CDR3 protein: CASSPGQGLTNEKLFF. CDR3 nucleotide sequence: TGCGCCAGCAGCCCGGGACAGGGCCTAACTAATGAAAAACTGTTTTTT. V is TRBV4-1 and J is TRBJ1-4; the match to TRBD1 covers 9 bases. Germline V gives CDR1 MGHRA, CDR2 YSYEKL. V dropped 4 bases and J dropped 1; count of bases not matched to a gene: 4. The CDR3 covers 16 residues.

CDR3 nucleotide sequence: TGTGCCAGCAATCCGACAGGTTTAGCGGGAAGAGGCTCCTACGAGCAGTACTTC. Translation: CASNPTGLAGRGSYEQYF. The gene calls are TRBV13 and TRBJ2-7, with TRBD2 matching over 8 bases. Germline-derived CDR1 and CDR2 are PRHDT and FYEKMQ (reference sequence). This CDR3 comprises 18 residues. V was pared by 7 bases and J by 0 bases, with 17 bases of the junction left unmatched.

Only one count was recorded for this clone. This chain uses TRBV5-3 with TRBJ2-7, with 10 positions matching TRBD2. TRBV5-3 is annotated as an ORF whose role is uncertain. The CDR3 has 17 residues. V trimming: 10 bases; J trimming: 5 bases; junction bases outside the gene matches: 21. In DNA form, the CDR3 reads TGTGCCCCCTGTTTCTCGCTAGCGGGAGTCCGTTTGCACGAGCAGTACTTC. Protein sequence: CAPCFSLAGVRLHEQYF.

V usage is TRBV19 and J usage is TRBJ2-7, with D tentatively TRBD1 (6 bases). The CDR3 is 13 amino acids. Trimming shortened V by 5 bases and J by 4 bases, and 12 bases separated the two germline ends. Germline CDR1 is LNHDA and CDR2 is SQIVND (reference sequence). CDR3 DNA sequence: TGTGCCAGTAGTGAGGCCAGGGGTTACGAGCAGTACTTC. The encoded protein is CASSEARGYEQYF.

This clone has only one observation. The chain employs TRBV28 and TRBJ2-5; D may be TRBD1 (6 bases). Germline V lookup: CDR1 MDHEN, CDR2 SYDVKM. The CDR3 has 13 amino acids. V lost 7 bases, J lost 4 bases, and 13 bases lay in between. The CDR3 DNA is TGTGCCAGCAACTTAGGGGGTCGAGAGACCCAGTACTTC. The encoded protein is CASNLGGRETQYF. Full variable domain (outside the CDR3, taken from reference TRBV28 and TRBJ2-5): DVKVTQSSRYLVKRTGEKVFLECVQDMDHENMFWYRQDPGLGLRLIYFSYDVKMKEKGDIPEGYSVSREKKERFSLILESASTNQTSMYLCASNLGGRETQYFGPGTRLLVL.

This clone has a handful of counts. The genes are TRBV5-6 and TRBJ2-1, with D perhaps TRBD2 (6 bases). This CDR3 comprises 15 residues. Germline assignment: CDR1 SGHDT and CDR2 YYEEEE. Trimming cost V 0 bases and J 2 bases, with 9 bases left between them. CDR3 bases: TGTGCCAGCAGCTTGGGACTAGTTCCCTACAATGAGCAGTTCTTC. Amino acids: CASSLGLVPYNEQFF.

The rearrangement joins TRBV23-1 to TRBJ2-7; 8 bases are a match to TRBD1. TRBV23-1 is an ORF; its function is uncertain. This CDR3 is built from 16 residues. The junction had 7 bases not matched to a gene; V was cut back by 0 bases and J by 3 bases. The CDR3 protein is CASSQSGGQASYEQYF. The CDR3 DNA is TGCGCCAGCAGTCAATCTGGGGGACAGGCAAGCTACGAGCAGTACTTC.

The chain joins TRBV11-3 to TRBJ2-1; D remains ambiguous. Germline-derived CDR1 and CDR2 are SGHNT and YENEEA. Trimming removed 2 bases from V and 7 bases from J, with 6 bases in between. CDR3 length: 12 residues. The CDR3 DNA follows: TGTGCCAGCAGCTTATCGGAGAATGAGCAGTTCTTC. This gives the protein CASSLSENEQFF. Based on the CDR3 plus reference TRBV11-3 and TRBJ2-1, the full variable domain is EAGVVQSPRYKIIEKKQPVAFWCNPISGHNTLYWYLQNLGQGPELLIRYENEEAVDDSQLPKDRFSAERLKGVDSTLKIQPAELGDSAVYLCASSLSENEQFFGPGTRLTVL.

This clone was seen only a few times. The CDR3 region has the DNA TGTGCCAGCAGCCCCTGGGCCGGCTACGAGCAGTACTTC. Its translation is CASSPWAGYEQYF. The chain recombines TRBV7-2 with TRBJ2-7, with no clear D. The CDR3 covers 13 residues. Trimming took off 5 bases at V and 3 bases at J, with 11 bases between the two ends. Germline CDR1 is SGHTA and CDR2 is FQGNSA.

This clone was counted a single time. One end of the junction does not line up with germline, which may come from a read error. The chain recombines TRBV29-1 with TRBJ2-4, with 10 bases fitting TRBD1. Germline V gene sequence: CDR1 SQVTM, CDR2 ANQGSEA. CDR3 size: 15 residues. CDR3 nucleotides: TGCGGAGCCTCCTGGGGACAGGGGTCCAAAAACAGTCAGTACTTC. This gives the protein CGASWGQGSKNSQYF.

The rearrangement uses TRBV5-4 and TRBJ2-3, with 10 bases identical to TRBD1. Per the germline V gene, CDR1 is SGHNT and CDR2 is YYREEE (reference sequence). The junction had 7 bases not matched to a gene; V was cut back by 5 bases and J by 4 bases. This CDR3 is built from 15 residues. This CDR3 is CASSFRDRGPDTQYF. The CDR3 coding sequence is TGTGCCAGCAGTTTCCGGGACAGGGGACCAGATACGCAGTATTTT.

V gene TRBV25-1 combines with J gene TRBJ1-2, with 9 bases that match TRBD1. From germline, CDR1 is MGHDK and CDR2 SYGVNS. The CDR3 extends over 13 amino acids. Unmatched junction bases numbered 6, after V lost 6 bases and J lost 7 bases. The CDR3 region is CASRQGTGFGYTF. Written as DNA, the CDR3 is TGTGCCAGCAGGCAAGGGACAGGGTTTGGCTACACCTTC.

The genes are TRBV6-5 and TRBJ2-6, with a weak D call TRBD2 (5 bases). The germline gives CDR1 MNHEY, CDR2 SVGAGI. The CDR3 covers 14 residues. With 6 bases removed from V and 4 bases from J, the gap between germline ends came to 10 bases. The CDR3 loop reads CASRLSGGANVLTF. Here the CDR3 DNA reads TGTGCCAGCAGGCTATCGGGAGGGGCCAACGTCCTGACTTTC.

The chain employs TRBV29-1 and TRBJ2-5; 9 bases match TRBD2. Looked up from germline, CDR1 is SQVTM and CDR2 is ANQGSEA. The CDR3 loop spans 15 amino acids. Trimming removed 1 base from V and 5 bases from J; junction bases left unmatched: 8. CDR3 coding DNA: TGCAGCGTTGAAGCGGGTCTAGCGGGACATGAGACCCAGTACTTC. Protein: CSVEAGLAGHETQYF.

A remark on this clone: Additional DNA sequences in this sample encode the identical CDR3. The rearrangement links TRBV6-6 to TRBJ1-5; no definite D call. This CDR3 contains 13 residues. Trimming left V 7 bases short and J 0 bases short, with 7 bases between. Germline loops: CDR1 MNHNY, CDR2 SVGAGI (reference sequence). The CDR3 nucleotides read TGTGCCAGCACGAGTTATAGCAATCAGCCCCAGCATTTT. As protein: CASTSYSNQPQHF.

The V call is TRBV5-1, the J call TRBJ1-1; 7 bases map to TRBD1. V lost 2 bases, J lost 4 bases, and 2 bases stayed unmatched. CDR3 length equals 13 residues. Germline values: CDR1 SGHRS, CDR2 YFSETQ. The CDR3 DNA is TGCGCCAGCAGCTTACCAGGGGGCACTGAAGCTTTCTTT. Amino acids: CASSLPGGTEAFF.

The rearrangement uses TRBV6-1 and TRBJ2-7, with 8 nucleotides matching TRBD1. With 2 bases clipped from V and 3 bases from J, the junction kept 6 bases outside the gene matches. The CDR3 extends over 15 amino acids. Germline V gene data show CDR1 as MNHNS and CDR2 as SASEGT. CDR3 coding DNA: TGTGCCAGCAGTGAATTCCGACAGGGGAACTACGAGCAGTACTTC. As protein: CASSEFRQGNYEQYF.

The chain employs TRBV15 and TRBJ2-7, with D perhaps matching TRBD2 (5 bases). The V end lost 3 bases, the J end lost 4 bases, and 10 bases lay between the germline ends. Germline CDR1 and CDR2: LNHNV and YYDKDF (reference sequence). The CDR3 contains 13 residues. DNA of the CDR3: TGTGCCACCAGCAGGGGAGACACATACGAGCAGTACTTC. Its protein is CATSRGDTYEQYF.

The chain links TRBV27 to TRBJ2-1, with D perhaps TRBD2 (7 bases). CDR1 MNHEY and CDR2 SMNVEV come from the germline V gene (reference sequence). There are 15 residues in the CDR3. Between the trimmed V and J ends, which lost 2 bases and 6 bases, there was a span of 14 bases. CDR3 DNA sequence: TGTGCCAGCAGTTTAGGGGGGGCTAGTCTCAATGAGCAGTTCTTC. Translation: CASSLGGASLNEQFF.